Shown below are 11 T cell receptor beta chains from a single sample sequenced in a study of Ad26.COV2.S vaccination and SARS-CoV-2 variants. Treatment specified: some 20 received Ad26.COV2.S at low or high dose, single or two shots; about 5 received placebo; per-sample allocation not given. The study sampled participants on day 63 after the first vaccine or placebo injection. Profiled with immunoSEQ multiplex PCR; TCRdb holds only in-frame clones, not every one. The table includes 350,000 to 450,000 clones, 80% to 95% detected once. Sequenced material: peripheral blood, taken in a trial of Ad26.COV2.S vaccine versus placebo. Receptors originate from a person aged 18 to 59 who received the Ad26.COV2.S COVID-19 vaccine or a placebo.

This clone was counted once. The chain couples TRBV9 to TRBJ2-7; possibly TRBD1 or TRBD2 for D (5 bases each). Germline V gene lookup returns CDR1 SGDLS and CDR2 YYNGEE. The CDR3 totals 16 residues. The V and J ends lost 3 bases and 3 bases respectively, with 19 bases between them. The CDR3 here is CASSGGPTGRGYEQYF. The CDR3 region has the DNA TGTGCCAGCAGCGGCGGACCTACGGGACGCGGCTACGAGCAGTACTTC.

The rearrangement uses TRBV5-1 and TRBJ2-5; 7 positions agree with TRBD1. This CDR3 comprises 15 residues. Germline assignment: CDR1 SGHRS and CDR2 YFSETQ. After removal of 1 base from V and 5 bases from J, the junction contained 8 bases not matched to a gene. CDR3 sequence: CASSLLGGREETQYF. For the CDR3, the DNA is TGCGCCAGCAGCTTGTTAGGGGGCCGAGAGGAGACCCAGTACTTC.

V gene TRBV2 combines with J gene TRBJ2-7, with D maybe TRBD1 (5 bases). The CDR3 contains 13 residues. Germline V gene lookup returns CDR1 SNHLY and CDR2 FYNNEI. V was trimmed by 6 bases and J by 1 base, leaving 10 bases between them. CDR3 coding DNA: TGTGCCAGCAGCGTGACAGAGTCCTACGAGCAGTACTTC. As protein: CASSVTESYEQYF.

This chain links TRBV28 with TRBJ1-1; D uncertain. Germline loops: CDR1 MDHEN, CDR2 SYDVKM. V was trimmed by 1 base and J by 8 bases, leaving 14 bases between them. The CDR3 is 14 amino acids. The CDR3 nucleotides are TGTGCCAGCAGTTTATACACGACGGCCTCAGAAGCTTTCTTT. Translation: CASSLYTTASEAFF.

The chain carries TRBV18 and TRBJ1-4, with 7 positions matching TRBD1. Germline V gives CDR1 KGHSH, CDR2 LQKENI. The V and J ends lost 0 bases and 7 bases, in that order; junction bases with no gene match: 8. The CDR3 runs to 16 residues. The CDR3 DNA reads as TGTGCCAGCTCACCACCTTCTGCAGGGGGGCGTGAAAAACTGTTTTTT. Its protein is CASSPPSAGGREKLFF.

This CDR3 reads CASSGMNTEAFF. The DNA for the CDR3 is TGTGCCAGCAGCGGAATGAACACTGAAGCTTTCTTT. The chain links TRBV5-4 to TRBJ1-1; no firm D call. Germline V lookup: CDR1 SGHNT, CDR2 YYREEE (reference sequence). Trimming pared 4 bases from V and 0 bases from J, leaving 4 bases between. The CDR3 runs 12 residues.

Only one count was recorded for this clone. The chain carries TRBV6-5 and TRBJ1-5, with no clear D. Trimming took 0 bases from V and 9 from J, leaving 9 bases between them. CDR1 is MNHEY, CDR2 SVGAGI, per germline. The CDR3 is made up of 13 amino acids. CDR3 in DNA: TGTGCCAGCAGTTACTCAAGTCGACCGCCCCAGCATTTT. It is translated as CASSYSSRPPQHF.

DNA of the CDR3: TGTGCAGTCACAGGGCCGGGTCTTAACTATGGCTACACCTTC. Translation gives CAVTGPGLNYGYTF. The chain has TRBV5-4 and TRBJ1-2, with D perhaps TRBD1 (6 bases). Germline CDR1 SGHNT, CDR2 YYREEE (reference sequence). The CDR3 covers 14 residues.

The chain has TRBV19 and TRBJ2-7, with TRBD1 matching over 10 bases. Trimming took 7 bases from V and 2 from J; bases not matched to a gene: 14. This CDR3 has 17 residues. Germline lookup yields CDR1 LNHDA and CDR2 SQIVND (reference sequence). CDR3 sequence: CASNSWDSGTGAYEQYF. The CDR3 DNA reads as TGTGCCAGTAACAGTTGGGACTCCGGGACAGGGGCCTACGAGCAGTACTTC.

The V gene is TRBV9, the J gene TRBJ2-2; the D gene is possibly TRBD2 (7 bases). CDR1 is SGDLS and CDR2 is YYNGEE in the germline V gene. V shed 0 bases and J shed 4 bases, with 16 bases lying between them. The CDR3 is 17 amino acids. The chain's CDR3 is CASSVAFAGAGTGELFF. The CDR3, as DNA: TGTGCCAGCAGCGTAGCGTTTGCGGGGGCGGGCACCGGGGAGCTGTTTTTT. The variable domain in full, completed from reference TRBV9 and TRBJ2-2, reads DSGVTQTPKHLITATGQRVTLRCSPRSGDLSVYWYQQSLDQGLQFLIQYYNGEERAKGNILERFSAQQFPDLHSELNLSSLELGDSALYFCASSVAFAGAGTGELFFGEGSRLTVL.

With respect to this clone: The sample carries other DNA sequences with the same CDR3. V usage is TRBV6-5 and J usage is TRBJ1-2; perhaps TRBD1 as D (6 bases). V was trimmed by 6 bases and J by 2 bases, leaving 10 bases between them. Germline V gene sequence: CDR1 MNHEY, CDR2 SVGAGI. The CDR3 runs 13 residues. In nucleotides, the CDR3 is TGTGCCAGCAGCCCAGGGGCAAACTATGGCTACACCTTC. It codes for CASSPGANYGYTF.